The next 8 T cell receptor beta chains were all read from a single sample in a study of OX40 agonist ivuxolimab in advanced cancers. Sequencing used immunoSEQ multiplex PCR; TCRdb keeps in-frame clones, though not all of them. This sample has roughly 63,000 clones, with roughly 89% found just once. Source: CD4+ or CD8+ T cells sorted from blood, taken in a trial of the OX40 agonist ivuxolimab. The source of these receptors is an adult with an advanced solid tumor such as melanoma, head and neck, liver or kidney cancer.

In this sample, this clone turned up a few times. The V and J genes are TRBV4-1 and TRBJ1-1; D possibly corresponds to TRBD1 (5 bases). Per the germline V gene, CDR1 is MGHRA and CDR2 is YSYEKL. The CDR3 is 17 residues long. V was pared by 5 bases and J by 0 bases, with 19 bases between. CDR3 DNA sequence: TGCGCCAGCAGCGACTACCAGAACGGGGCGTTGAACACTGAAGCTTTCTTT. It yields the protein CASSDYQNGALNTEAFF.

V usage is TRBV20-1 and J usage is TRBJ2-1, with a weak D call TRBD2 (6 bases). V lost 7 bases and J 10 bases, leaving 14 bases between the germline ends. CDR1 is DFQATT and CDR2 is SNEGSKA in the germline V gene (reference sequence). The CDR3 is 11 residues long. The CDR3 region has the DNA TGCAGTGTGGCGGGGCGCCCAGAGCAGTTCTTC. Its translation: CSVAGRPEQFF.

This clone has more than one count but fewer than ten. The chain recombines TRBV5-6 with TRBJ2-5; TRBD2 matches 10 bases. The germline V gene has CDR1 SGHDT and CDR2 YYEEEE. Unmatched junction bases numbered 4, after V lost 0 bases and J lost 5 bases. This CDR3 comprises 15 residues. CDR3 protein: CASSLVVSGRETQYF. The CDR3 nucleotides read TGTGCCAGCAGCTTGGTCGTTAGCGGGAGGGAGACCCAGTACTTC. Full variable domain (outside the CDR3, taken from reference TRBV5-6 and TRBJ2-5): DAGVTQSPTHLIKTRGQQVTLRCSPKSGHDTVSWYQQALGQGPQFIFQYYEEEERQRGNFPDRFSGHQFPNYSSELNVNALLLGDSALYLCASSLVVSGRETQYFGPGTRLLVL.

This chain connects TRBV7-8 to TRBJ2-1, with a possible D match to TRBD2 (6 bases). The CDR3 extends over 12 amino acids. Germline CDR1 SGHVS, CDR2 FQNEAQ. The ends were cut back, 4 bases at V and 9 bases at J, with 10 bases in the middle. The CDR3 loop reads CASSSDYAEQFF. The CDR3 DNA reads as TGTGCCAGCAGCTCGGACTACGCTGAGCAGTTCTTC.

This clone was observed once. This rearrangement joins TRBV5-8 to TRBJ1-3, with 9 bases that match TRBD1. The V gene end was trimmed by 3 bases and the J gene end by 4 bases; junction bases not matched to a gene: 8. CDR3 length: 16 residues. In germline, CDR1 is SGHTS, CDR2 YDEGEE. CDR3 amino acids: CASSSPGQGYGNTIYF. The DNA for the CDR3 is TGTGCCAGCAGCTCCCCGGGACAGGGCTACGGAAACACCATATATTTT.

This chain joins TRBV6-5 and TRBJ1-1; TRBD1 agrees at 10 bases. V lost 8 bases to trimming and J lost 6 bases; unmatched junction nucleotides: 6. The CDR3 runs 13 residues. Per the germline V gene, CDR1 is MNHEY and CDR2 is SVGAGI. The CDR3 nucleotides are TGTGCCAGCGGGACAGGGGTGAATGCTGAAGCTTTCTTT. It is translated as CASGTGVNAEAFF.

The gene calls are TRBV7-9 and TRBJ1-1; 11 nucleotides match TRBD1. Germline values: CDR1 SEHNR, CDR2 FQNEAQ (reference sequence). There are 17 residues in the CDR3. V gave up 4 bases and J gave up 0 bases; unmatched junction bases: 7. The CDR3: CASSSRGQGAMNTEAFF. The CDR3 DNA follows: TGTGCCAGCAGCTCTAGAGGACAGGGGGCGATGAACACTGAAGCTTTCTTT.

The rearrangement links TRBV9 to TRBJ2-7, with D perhaps matching TRBD1 (5 bases). This CDR3 has 14 residues. V lost 2 bases, J lost 5 bases, and 14 bases lay in between. In germline, CDR1 is SGDLS, CDR2 YYNGEE. CDR3 nucleotides: TGTGCCAGCAGCGTTTCAGGGTTTCCCCACGAGCAGTACTTC. The encoded protein is CASSVSGFPHEQYF.